This TCR beta chain was found in a study of cytomegalovirus exposure and HLA in healthy donors (dated by TCRdb to the late 2010s). About the full investigation: The 666 repertoires of the first cohort and the roughly 120 validation repertoires were produced on the same platform, according to a later analysis. To predict cytomegalovirus infection status, the study combined high-throughput TCR immunosequencing, statistical association of individual TCRs with disease status, and machine learning. Along with the roughly 700-subject first cohort, a separate validation cohort of approximately 110 different subjects was used. The study was designed to test whether signatures of past pathogen exposure could be identified by cataloging public T cell receptors.

From cysteine to phenylalanine, the CDR3 is 14 amino acids long. The DNA shown is the 42-base CDR3, in frame from base 1. V is pared back by 4 bases and J by 0 bases, with 7 bases lying between the germline termini. CDR1 and CDR2, per the germline V gene, are WSHSY and SAAADI. To prepare the library, the immunoSEQ multiplex PCR assay was applied. The authors processed their data as follows. A statistical classification framework was developed to diagnose cytomegalovirus status using the catalog of TCR beta chain sequences. TCRdb limited this immuneACCESS table to in-frame rearrangements with V and J called. A share of clones is missing; checked studies link under half to unresolved V genes, and the rest is unexplained. V and J calls and clone size follow that table, whereas D and trimming were derived from the DNA. Across this sample there are some 90,000 clones, with approximately 96% seen only once. Of the sample, around 0.78% falls within the top ten clones.

Study-level results and caveats: In both the original and validation cohorts, the classifier was reported to diagnose cytomegalovirus status with high specificity and sensitivity. In the study, some 160 TCR beta chains were listed as associated with cytomegalovirus. A later analysis had no HLA typing for the validation cohort, so co-occurrence there was scored across all 130 or so repertoires. While some public TCRs were present in many individuals, most TCR sequences turned up only very rarely across donors. According to the authors, the approach could potentially be generalized to other disease states and immunological phenotypes. A few of the identified cytomegalovirus-associated TCR beta chains were confirmed in vitro to be specific for cytomegalovirus antigens. A later analysis found that TCRs clustered in the first cohort also tended to co-occur in the 110 or so validation repertoires, with 94% of cluster scores above 0.

Of note for this clone: This receptor's antigen is unknown. Per-nucleotide qualities are absent, and no much larger clonotype sits a single base away.

The donors belonged to the validation cohort of approximately 130 subjects, which was separate from the approximately 610-subject first cohort. The chain is assembled from TRBV10-2 and TRBJ1-3; the D segment cannot be called with confidence. The receptor comes from a man between 18 and 35 years old in good health and CMV-seronegative. Sequenced material: PBMCs. The CDR3 here reads CASSGSNSGNTIYF. The nucleotide sequence is given as TGCGCCAGCAGTGGGAGTAACTCTGGAAACACCATATATTTT.